The text below deals with one T cell receptor beta chain. The data were obtained in a study of OX40 agonist ivuxolimab in advanced cancers. Produced via immunoSEQ multiplex PCR; TCRdb's table is partial and in-frame only. The sample carries tens of thousands of clones, 83% recorded once. Unmatched junction bases numbered 11, after V lost 0 bases and J lost 7 bases. The CDR3 covers 17 residues. This chain connects TRBV23-1 to TRBJ2-2, with 7 positions matching TRBD1. TRBV23-1 is marked as an open reading frame, function uncertain. The clonotype was recovered from an adult with an advanced solid tumor such as melanoma, head and neck, liver or kidney cancer. This material consisted of CD4+ or CD8+ T cells sorted from blood, taken in a trial of the OX40 agonist ivuxolimab. The CDR3 DNA reads as TGCGCCAGCAGTCAATCGATCCGAAGGGGGCGAGGCGGGGAGCTGTTTTTT. Protein product: CASSQSIRRGRGGELFF.